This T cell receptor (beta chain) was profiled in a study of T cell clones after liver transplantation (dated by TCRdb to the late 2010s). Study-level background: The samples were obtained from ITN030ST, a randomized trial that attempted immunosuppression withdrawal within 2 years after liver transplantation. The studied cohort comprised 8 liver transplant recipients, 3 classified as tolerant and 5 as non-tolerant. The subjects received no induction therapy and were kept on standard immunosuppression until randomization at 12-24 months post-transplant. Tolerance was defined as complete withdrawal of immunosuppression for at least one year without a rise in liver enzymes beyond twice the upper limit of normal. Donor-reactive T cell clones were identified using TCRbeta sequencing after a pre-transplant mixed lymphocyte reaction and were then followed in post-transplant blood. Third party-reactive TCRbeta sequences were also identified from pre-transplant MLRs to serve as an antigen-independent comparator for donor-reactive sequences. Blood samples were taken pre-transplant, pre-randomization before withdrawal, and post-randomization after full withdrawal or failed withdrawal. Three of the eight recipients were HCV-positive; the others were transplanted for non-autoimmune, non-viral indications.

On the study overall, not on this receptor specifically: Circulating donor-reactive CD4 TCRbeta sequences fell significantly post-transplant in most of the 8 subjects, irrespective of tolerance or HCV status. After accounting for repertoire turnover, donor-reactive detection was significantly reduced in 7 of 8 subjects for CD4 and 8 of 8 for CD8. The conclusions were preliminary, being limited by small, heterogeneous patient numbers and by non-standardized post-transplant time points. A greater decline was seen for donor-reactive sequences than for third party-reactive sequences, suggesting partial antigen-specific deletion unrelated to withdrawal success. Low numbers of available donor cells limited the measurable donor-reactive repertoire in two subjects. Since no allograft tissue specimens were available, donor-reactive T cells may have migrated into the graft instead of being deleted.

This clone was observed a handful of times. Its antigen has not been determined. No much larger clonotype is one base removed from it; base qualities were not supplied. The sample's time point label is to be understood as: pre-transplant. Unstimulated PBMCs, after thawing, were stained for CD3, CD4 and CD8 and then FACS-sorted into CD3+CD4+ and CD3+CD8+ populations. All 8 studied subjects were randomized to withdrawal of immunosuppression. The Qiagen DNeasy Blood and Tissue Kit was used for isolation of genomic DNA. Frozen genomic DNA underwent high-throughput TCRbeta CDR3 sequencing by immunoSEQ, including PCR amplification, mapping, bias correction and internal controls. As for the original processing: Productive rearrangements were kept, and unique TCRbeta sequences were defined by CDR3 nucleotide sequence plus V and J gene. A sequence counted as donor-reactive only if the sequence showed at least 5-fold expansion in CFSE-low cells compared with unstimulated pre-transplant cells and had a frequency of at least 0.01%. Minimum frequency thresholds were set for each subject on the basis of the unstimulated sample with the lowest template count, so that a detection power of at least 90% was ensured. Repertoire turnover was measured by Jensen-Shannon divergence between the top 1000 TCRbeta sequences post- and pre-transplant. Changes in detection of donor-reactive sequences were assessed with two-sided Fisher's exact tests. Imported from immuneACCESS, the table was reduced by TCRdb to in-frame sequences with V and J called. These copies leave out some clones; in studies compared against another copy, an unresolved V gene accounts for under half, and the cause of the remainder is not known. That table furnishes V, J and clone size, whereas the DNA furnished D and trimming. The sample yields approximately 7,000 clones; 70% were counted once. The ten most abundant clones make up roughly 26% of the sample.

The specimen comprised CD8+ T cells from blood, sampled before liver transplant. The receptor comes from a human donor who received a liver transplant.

The CDR3 sequence is CASSAQGMDTEAFF. The nucleotide sequence is given as TGTGCCAGCAGTGCACAGGGCATGGACACTGAAGCTTTCTTT. Recombination connected TRBV6-5 to TRBJ1-1; a tentative D call is TRBD1 (6 bases match). V is cut by 5 bases and J by 3 bases, and the space between the germline ends is 13 bases. Sequences MNHEY (CDR1) and SVGAGI (CDR2) are obtained from the germline V gene. The CDR3, from cysteine to phenylalanine, totals 14 residues. The DNA shown is the 42-base CDR3, in frame from base 1.